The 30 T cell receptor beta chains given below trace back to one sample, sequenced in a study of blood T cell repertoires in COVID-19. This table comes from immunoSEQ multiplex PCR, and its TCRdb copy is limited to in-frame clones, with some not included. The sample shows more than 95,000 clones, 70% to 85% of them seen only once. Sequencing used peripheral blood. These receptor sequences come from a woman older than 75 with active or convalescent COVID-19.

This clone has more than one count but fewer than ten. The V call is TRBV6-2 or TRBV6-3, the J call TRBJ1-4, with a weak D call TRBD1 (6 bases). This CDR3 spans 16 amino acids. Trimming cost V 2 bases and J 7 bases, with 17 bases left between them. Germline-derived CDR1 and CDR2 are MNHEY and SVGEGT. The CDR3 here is CASSYGLTGVGEKLFF. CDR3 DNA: TGTGCCAGCAGTTACGGGCTGACAGGCGTGGGTGAAAAACTGTTTTTT.

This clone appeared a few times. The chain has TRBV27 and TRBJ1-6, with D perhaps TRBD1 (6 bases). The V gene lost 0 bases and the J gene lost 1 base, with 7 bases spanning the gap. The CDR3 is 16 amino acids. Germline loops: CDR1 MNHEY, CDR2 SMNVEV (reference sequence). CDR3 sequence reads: CASSLSTGSYNSPLHF. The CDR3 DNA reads TGTGCCAGCAGTTTATCTACAGGGTCCTATAATTCACCCCTCCACTTT.

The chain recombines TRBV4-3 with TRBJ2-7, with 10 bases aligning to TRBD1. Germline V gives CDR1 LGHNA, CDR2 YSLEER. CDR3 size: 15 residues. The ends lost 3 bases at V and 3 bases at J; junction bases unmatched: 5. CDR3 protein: CASSQMGQGLYEQYF. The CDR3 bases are TGCGCCAGCAGCCAGATGGGACAGGGGCTCTACGAGCAGTACTTC.

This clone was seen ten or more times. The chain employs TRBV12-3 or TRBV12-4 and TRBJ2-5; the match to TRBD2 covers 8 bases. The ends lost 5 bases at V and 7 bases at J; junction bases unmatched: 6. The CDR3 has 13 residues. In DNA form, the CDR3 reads TGTGCCAGCAGTCCCGGGGGGGGTTTGACCCAGTACTTC. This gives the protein CASSPGGGLTQYF.

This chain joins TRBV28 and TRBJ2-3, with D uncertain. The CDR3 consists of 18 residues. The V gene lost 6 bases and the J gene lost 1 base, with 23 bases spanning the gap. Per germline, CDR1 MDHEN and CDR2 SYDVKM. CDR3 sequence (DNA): TGTGCCAGCAGGCGTCGGTCTCCGTCACTACCTGGCACAGATACGCAGTATTTT. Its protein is CASRRRSPSLPGTDTQYF.

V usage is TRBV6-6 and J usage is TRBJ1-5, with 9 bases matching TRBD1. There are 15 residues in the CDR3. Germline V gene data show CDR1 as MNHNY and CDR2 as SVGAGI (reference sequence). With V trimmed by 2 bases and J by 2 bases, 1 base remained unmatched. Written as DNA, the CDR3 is TGTGCCAGCAGTTACAGACAGGGGGGCAATCAGCCCCAGCATTTT. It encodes CASSYRQGGNQPQHF.

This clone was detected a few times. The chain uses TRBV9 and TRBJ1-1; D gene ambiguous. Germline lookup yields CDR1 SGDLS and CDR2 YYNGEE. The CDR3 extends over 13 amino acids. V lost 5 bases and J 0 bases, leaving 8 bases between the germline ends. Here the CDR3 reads CASRPDMNTEAFF. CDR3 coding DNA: TGTGCCAGCAGACCAGATATGAACACTGAAGCTTTCTTT.

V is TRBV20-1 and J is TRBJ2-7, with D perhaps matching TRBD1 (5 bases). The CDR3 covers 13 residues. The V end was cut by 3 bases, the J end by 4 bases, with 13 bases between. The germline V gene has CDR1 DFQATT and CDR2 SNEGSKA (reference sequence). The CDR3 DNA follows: TGCAGTGCTAGTCTCAGGAACAGGTACGAGCAGTACTTC. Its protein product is CSASLRNRYEQYF.

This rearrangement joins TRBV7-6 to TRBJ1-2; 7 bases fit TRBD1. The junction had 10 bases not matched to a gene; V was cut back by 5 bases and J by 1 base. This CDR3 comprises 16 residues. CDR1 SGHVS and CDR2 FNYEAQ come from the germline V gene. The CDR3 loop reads CASSELEQGFNYGYTF. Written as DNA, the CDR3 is TGTGCCAGCAGCGAGCTGGAACAGGGGTTTAACTATGGCTACACCTTC.

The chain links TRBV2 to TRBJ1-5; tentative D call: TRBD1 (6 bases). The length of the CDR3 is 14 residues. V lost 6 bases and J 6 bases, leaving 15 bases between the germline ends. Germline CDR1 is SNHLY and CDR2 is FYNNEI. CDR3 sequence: CASSVRGSGQPQHF. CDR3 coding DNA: TGTGCCAGCAGCGTCAGGGGTTCGGGTCAGCCCCAGCATTTT.

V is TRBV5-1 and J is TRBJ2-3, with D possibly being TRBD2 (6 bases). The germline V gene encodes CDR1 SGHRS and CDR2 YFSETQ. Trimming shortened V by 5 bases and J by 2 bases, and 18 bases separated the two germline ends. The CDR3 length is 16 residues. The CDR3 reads CASRKEPGDSTDTQYF. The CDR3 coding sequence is TGCGCCAGCAGGAAAGAACCGGGAGATTCCACAGATACGCAGTATTTT.

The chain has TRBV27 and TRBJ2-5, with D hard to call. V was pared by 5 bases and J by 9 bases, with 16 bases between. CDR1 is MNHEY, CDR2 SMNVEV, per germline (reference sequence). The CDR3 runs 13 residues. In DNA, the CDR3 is TGTGCCAGCAGTCCCCCCGGAGCTGTGGCCCAGTACTTC. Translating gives CASSPPGAVAQYF.

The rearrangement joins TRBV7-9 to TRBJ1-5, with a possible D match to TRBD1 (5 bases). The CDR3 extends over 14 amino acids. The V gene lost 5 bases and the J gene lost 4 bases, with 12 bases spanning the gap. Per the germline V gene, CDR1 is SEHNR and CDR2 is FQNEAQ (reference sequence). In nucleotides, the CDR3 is TGTGCCAGCAGCCTAGAGGACACAAATCAGCCCCAGCATTTT. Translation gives CASSLEDTNQPQHF.

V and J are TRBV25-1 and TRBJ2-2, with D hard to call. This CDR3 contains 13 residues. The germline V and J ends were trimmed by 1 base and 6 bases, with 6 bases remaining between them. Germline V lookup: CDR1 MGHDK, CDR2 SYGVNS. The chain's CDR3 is CASSEFGSGELFF. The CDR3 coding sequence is TGTGCCAGCAGTGAATTCGGGTCCGGGGAGCTGTTTTTT.

The CDR3 region has the DNA TGTGCCAGCCAGAGTGGGGCCTCTGGAAACACCATATATTTT. This gives the protein CASQSGASGNTIYF. J is TRBJ1-3 and V is TRBV18, with a tentative D call TRBD1 (5 bases). V was trimmed by 8 bases and J by 0 bases, leaving 11 bases between them. The germline gives CDR1 KGHSH, CDR2 LQKENI. CDR3 size: 14 residues.

The CDR3 bases are TGTGCCAGCAGCTTAAGAGGCGCTCACAATGAGCAGTTCTTC. Translated, it gives CASSLRGAHNEQFF. The V gene is TRBV7-3, the J gene TRBJ2-1; no reliable D call. This CDR3 region has 14 residues. Germline V gene lookup returns CDR1 SGHTA and CDR2 FQGTGA. The V end lost 1 base, the J end lost 5 bases, and 9 bases lay between the germline ends. Full variable domain (missing parts from reference TRBV7-3 and TRBJ2-1): GAGVSQTPSNKVTEKGKYVELRCDPISGHTALYWYRQSLGQGPEFLIYFQGTGAADDSGLPNDRFFAVRPEGSVSTLKIQRTERGDSAVYLCASSLRGAHNEQFFGPGTRLTVL.

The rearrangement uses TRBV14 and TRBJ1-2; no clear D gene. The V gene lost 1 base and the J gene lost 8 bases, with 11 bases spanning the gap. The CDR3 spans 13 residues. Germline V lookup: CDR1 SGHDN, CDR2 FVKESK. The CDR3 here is CASSQGSLIGYTF. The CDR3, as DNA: TGTGCCAGCAGCCAAGGTAGCCTTATCGGCTACACCTTC.

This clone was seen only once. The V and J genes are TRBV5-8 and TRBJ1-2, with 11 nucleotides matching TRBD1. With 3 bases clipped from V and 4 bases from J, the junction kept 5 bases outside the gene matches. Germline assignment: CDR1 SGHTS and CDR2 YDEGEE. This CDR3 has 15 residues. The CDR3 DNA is TGTGCCAGCAGCTATGGGACAGGGGGTCGCTATGGCTACACCTTC. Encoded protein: CASSYGTGGRYGYTF.

The CDR3 nucleotides are TGCGCCAGCAGCTTGGAGGGGTTGGGCACTGAAGCTTTCTTT. Translating it yields CASSLEGLGTEAFF. The chain links TRBV5-1 to TRBJ1-1; possibly TRBD1 for D (5 bases). Germline CDR1 is SGHRS and CDR2 is YFSETQ. This CDR3 region has 14 residues. The V and J ends lost 0 bases and 4 bases respectively, with 10 bases between them.

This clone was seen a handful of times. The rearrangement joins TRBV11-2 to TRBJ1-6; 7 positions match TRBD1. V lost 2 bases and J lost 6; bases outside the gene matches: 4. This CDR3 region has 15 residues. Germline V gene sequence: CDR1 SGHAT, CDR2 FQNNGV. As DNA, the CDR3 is TGTGCCAGCAGCTTATCGACAGGGACTAATTCACCCCTCCACTTT. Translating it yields CASSLSTGTNSPLHF.

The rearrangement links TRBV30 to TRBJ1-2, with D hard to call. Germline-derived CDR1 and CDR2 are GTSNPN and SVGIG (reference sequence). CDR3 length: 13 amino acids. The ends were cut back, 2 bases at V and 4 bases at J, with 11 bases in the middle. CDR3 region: CAWSFGGAYGYTF. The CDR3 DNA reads TGTGCCTGGAGTTTTGGCGGAGCCTATGGCTACACCTTC.

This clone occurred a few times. CDR3 in amino acids: CASSSGQFNQPQHF. CDR3 nucleotides: TGTGCCAGCAGCTCCGGACAGTTCAATCAGCCCCAGCATTTT. The chain uses TRBV6-5 and TRBJ1-5, with TRBD1 as a possible D gene (6 bases). CDR3 size: 14 residues. Looked up from germline, CDR1 is MNHEY and CDR2 is SVGAGI. V dropped 6 bases and J dropped 3 bases, with 12 bases sitting between them.

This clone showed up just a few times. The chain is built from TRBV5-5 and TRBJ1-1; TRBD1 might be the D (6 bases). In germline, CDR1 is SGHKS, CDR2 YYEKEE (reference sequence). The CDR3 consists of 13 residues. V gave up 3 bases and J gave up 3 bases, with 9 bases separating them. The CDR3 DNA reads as TGTGCCAGCAGCTACAAGGGGGACACTGAAGCTTTCTTT. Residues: CASSYKGDTEAFF.

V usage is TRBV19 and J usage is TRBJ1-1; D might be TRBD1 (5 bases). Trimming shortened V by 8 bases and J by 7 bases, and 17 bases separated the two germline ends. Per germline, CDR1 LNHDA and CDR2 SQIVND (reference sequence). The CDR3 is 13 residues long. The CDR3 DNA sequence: TGTGCCAGTCAAAGAACAGGTTCTGGTGAAGCTTTCTTT. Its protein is CASQRTGSGEAFF.

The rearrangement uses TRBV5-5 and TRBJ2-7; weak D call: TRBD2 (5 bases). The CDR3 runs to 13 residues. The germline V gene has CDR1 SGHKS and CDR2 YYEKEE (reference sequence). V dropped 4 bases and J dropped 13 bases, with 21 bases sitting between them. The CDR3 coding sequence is TGTGCCAGCAGCCAGCCCACCCCTAGCATCTCATACTTC. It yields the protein CASSQPTPSISYF.

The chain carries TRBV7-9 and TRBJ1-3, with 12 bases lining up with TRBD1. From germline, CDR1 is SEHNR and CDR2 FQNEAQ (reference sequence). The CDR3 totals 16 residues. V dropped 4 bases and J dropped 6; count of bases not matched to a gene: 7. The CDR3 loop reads CASSSGTGGNVNTIYF. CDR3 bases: TGTGCCAGCAGCTCCGGGACAGGGGGCAATGTAAACACCATATATTTT.

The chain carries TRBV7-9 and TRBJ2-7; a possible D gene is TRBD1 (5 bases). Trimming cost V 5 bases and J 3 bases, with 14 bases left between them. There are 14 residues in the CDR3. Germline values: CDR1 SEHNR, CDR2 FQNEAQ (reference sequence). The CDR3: CASSPPQGNYEQYF. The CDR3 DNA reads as TGTGCCAGCAGCCCTCCGCAGGGTAACTACGAGCAGTACTTC.

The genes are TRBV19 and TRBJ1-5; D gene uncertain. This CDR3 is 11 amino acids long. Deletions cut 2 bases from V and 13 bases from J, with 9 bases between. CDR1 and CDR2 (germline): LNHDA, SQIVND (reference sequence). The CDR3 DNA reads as TGTGCCAGTAGTATAATGGCAGAACAGCATTTT. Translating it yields CASSIMAEQHF. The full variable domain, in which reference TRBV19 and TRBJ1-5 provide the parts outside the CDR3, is DGGITQSPKYLFRKEGQNVTLSCEQNLNHDAMYWYRQDPGQGLRLIYYSQIVNDFQKGDIAEGYSVSREKKESFPLTVTSAQKNPTAFYLCASSIMAEQHFGDGTRLSIL.

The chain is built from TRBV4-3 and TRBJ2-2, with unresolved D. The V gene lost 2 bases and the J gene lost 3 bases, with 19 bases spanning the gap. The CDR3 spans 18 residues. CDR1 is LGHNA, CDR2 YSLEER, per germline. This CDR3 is CASSQSATQGAHTGELFF. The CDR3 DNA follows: TGCGCCAGCAGCCAATCCGCTACGCAAGGAGCCCACACCGGGGAGCTGTTTTTT.

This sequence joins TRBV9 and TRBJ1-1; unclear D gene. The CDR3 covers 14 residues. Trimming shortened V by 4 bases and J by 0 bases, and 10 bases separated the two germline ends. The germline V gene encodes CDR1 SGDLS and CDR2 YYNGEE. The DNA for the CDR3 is TGTGCCAGCAGCCTCCTCCCAGTGAACACTGAAGCTTTCTTT. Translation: CASSLLPVNTEAFF.